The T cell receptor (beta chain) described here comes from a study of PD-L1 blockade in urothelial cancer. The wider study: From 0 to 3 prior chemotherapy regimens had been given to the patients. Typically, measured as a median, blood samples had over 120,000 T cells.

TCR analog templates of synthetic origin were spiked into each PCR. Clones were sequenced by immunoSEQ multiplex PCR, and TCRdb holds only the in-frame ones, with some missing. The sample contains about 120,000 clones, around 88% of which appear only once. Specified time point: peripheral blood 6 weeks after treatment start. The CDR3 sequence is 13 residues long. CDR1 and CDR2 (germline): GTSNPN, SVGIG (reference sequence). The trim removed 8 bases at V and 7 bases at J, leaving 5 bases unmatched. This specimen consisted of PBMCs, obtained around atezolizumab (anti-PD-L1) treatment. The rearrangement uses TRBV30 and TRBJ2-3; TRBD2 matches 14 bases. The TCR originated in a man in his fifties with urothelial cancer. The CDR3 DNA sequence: TGTGCCCAGGGACTAGCGGGAGCAAATACGCAGTATTTT. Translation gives CAQGLAGANTQYF.